This TCR beta chain is from a study of blood T cell repertoires in COVID-19. Turning to the study itself: The United States, Italy and Spain supplied acute and convalescent COVID-19 samples. Sources were T cells, B-cell-depleted T cells, or PBMCs; the material itself was cDNA or gDNA.

The CDR3 length is 14 residues. Per germline, CDR1 MNHEY and CDR2 SMNVEV (reference sequence). Trimming at V came to 3 bases and at J to 5 bases, leaving 5 bases not matched to a gene. Followed over time, Seattle patients had been enrolled while infection was active. The authors' processing: Amplification from reference gene primers served as the basis for estimated nucleated cell counts. Generated by immunoSEQ multiplex PCR, the TCRdb table keeps only in-frame clones and is missing some. V, J and clone size derive from that table, while D and trimming were established from the DNA sequence. Among roughly 200,000 clones, over 80% were seen once, and the ten largest hold 1.3%.

The chain is built from TRBV27 and TRBJ1-1, with TRBD1 matching 8 bases. Sequences were obtained from peripheral blood. This TCR derives from a woman under 40 with COVID-19, enrolled during active disease. The CDR3 region is CASSFDRGSTEAFF. Written as DNA, the CDR3 is TGTGCCAGCAGTTTCGACAGGGGTTCTACTGAAGCTTTCTTT.